This T cell receptor (beta chain) comes out of a study of shared clonotypes between healthy human individuals. Study results and caveats: Though the depth was large, rarefaction showed that sorted-subset sequencing was incomplete.

This clone has more than one count but fewer than ten. Its specificity is not known. Only in-frame clones appear in the TCRdb table, and some are missing; sequencing was by immunoSEQ multiplex PCR. The sample contains more than 2 million clones, roughly 96% of which appear only once. Every contributor of samples was a Caucasian grown-up residing in Nashville, Tennessee. This TCR was sampled from a man between 18 and 29 years old in good health. The source material was naive CD4+ T cells sorted from blood. Subset in this sample: CD45RA+ positively selected.

CDR3 nucleotide sequence: TGCGCCAGCAGCCCGGCGACACTTAACTATGGCTACACCTTC. Its translation: CASSPATLNYGYTF. The V call is TRBV5-1, the J call TRBJ1-2; D gene ambiguous. CDR1 is SGHRS, CDR2 YFSETQ, per germline. The CDR3 extends over 14 amino acids. V lost 4 bases to trimming and J lost 1 base, with 11 bases between them.